One sample yielded the 16 T cell receptor beta chains listed below, sequenced in a study of CD8+CD57+ T cells in acquired aplastic anemia. Profiling that covered TCR beta VDJ and CDR3 relied on genomic DNA as its template. TCRdb reprocessed the reads with MiXCR, giving one entry per CDR3 protein. The sample has approximately 130,000 distinct CDR3 sequences; approximately 41% are singletons. Sequences were obtained from sorted CD4+, CD8+, or CD8+CD57+ T cells (not recorded which) from PBMCs. The source is a human donor in good health, serving as a control.

The sample holds many counts of this clonotype. This sequence joins TRBV5-1 and TRBJ2-7; the match to TRBD1 covers 7 bases. Germline V gene lookup returns CDR1 SGHRS and CDR2 YFSETQ. This CDR3 is built from 13 residues. V gave up 4 bases and J gave up 4 bases; unmatched junction bases: 5. CDR3 DNA: TGCGCCAGCAGCATAGAACAGGGGTACGAGCAGTACTTC. Amino acid sequence: CASSIEQGYEQYF.

This clonotype was observed at least ten times. The chain carries TRBV12-3 or TRBV12-4 and TRBJ2-5, with D tentatively TRBD1 (5 bases). The CDR3 length is 14 residues. Trimming took 1 base from V and 7 from J, leaving 13 bases between them. The CDR3 reads CASSLGQGSATQYF. The CDR3 DNA sequence: TGTGCCAGCAGTTTAGGGCAGGGTTCGGCGACCCAGTACTTC.

This clonotype was recorded many times. The CDR3 here is CASSFRTSGRAGSYEQYF. The CDR3 DNA follows: TGTGCCAGCAGCTTCAGGACTAGCGGGAGGGCCGGCTCCTACGAGCAGTACTTC. The chain is built from TRBV11-1 and TRBJ2-7; TRBD2 agrees at 15 bases. Losses at the gene ends were 3 bases for V and 0 bases for J; bases not matched to a gene: 6. The CDR3 is 18 residues long. CDR1 and CDR2 (germline): SGHAT, FQDESV (reference sequence).

The chain uses TRBV6-4 and TRBJ1-5; the match to TRBD1 covers 10 bases. V shed 2 bases, J shed 2 bases, and the junction held 6 bases outside the gene matches. The CDR3 contains 17 residues. Germline V gives CDR1 MRHNA, CDR2 SNTAGT. The CDR3 here is CASSDRKTGGGNQPQHF. The CDR3, as DNA: TGTGCCAGCAGTGACAGAAAGACAGGGGGCGGCAATCAGCCCCAGCATTTT.

This clonotype was detected ten times or more. V and J are TRBV6-1 and TRBJ2-3, with unresolved D. The V end was cut by 6 bases, the J end by 0 bases, with 4 bases between. Germline CDR1 MNHNS, CDR2 SASEGT. This CDR3 is 12 amino acids long. This chain's CDR3 is CASRGSTDTQYF. The DNA for the CDR3 is TGTGCCAGCAGGGGGAGCACAGATACGCAGTATTTT.

As for this clonotype: This clone may be a read error of a much larger clone one base away. V gene TRBV4-2 combines with J gene TRBJ2-5, with D tentatively TRBD2 (5 bases). Germline V CDR1 and CDR2: LGHNA, YNFKEQ. The CDR3 is 13 residues long. CDR3 loop: CASSQGTQETQCF. CDR3 sequence (DNA): TGTGCCAGCAGCCAAGGGACTCAAGAGACCCAGTGCTTC.

This clonotype was seen ten or more times. An end of the junction differs from the germline gene, which may be a read error. DNA of the CDR3: TGCGCCAGCAGTGATGTCGGCCCCTTCGCCGGGAAGCTGTTTTTT. It is translated as CASSDVGPFAGKLFF. The chain carries TRBV10-1 and TRBJ2-2; D possibly corresponds to TRBD2 (5 bases). The V gene's germline CDR1 is WNHNN and CDR2 SYGVQD (reference sequence). The length of the CDR3 is 15 residues.

This clonotype occurred many times. The rearrangement uses TRBV6-1 and TRBJ2-7, with a possible D match to TRBD1 (6 bases). The CDR3 is made up of 13 amino acids. The germline V and J ends were trimmed by 10 bases and 0 bases, with 13 bases remaining between them. The germline V gene has CDR1 MNHNS and CDR2 SASEGT. DNA for the CDR3: TGTGCCACCCGGGACACCGTCTCCTACGAGCAGTACTTC. Amino acids: CATRDTVSYEQYF.

The chain couples TRBV2 to TRBJ2-1; the D call may be TRBD1 or TRBD2 (5 bases each). The CDR3 loop spans 14 amino acids. Per the germline V gene, CDR1 is SNHLY and CDR2 is FYNNEI. With 8 bases removed from V and 6 bases from J, the gap between germline ends came to 17 bases. Here the CDR3 reads CASQISGTLNEQFF. CDR3 nucleotides: TGTGCCAGCCAAATTTCCGGGACGCTCAATGAGCAGTTCTTC.

Concerning this clonotype itself: A read error may account for a junction end that differs from germline. The chain uses TRBV7-9 and TRBJ2-5; TRBD2 matches at 9 bases. Looked up from germline, CDR1 is SEHNR and CDR2 is FQNEAQ (reference sequence). The CDR3 totals 14 residues. The CDR3 DNA is TGTGTCAGCAGCTTGGCGCTAGCGGGGGAGACCCAGTACTTC. Translated: CVSSLALAGETQYF.

In this sample, this clonotype turned up a few times. The junction does not match germline at one end; this may be a read error. The V call is TRBV12-5, the J call TRBJ2-3, with TRBD2 matching 13 bases. Germline assignment: CDR1 LGHNT and CDR2 FRNRAP. This CDR3 has 17 residues. The CDR3 DNA reads as TGTGCTAGTGGGGCAGGACTAGCGGGAGTCGGGGAAGATACACAGTATTTT. It codes for CASGAGLAGVGEDTQYF.

This clonotype was picked up a small number of times. The rearrangement links TRBV30 to TRBJ2-3; a possible D gene is TRBD1 (5 bases). V was clipped by 2 bases and J by 4 bases, with 7 bases between them. Germline V gene data show CDR1 as GTSNPN and CDR2 as SVGIG (reference sequence). The CDR3 length is 12 residues. CDR3 sequence: CAWSYRSDTQYF. For the CDR3, the DNA is TGTGCCTGGAGTTACAGGTCAGATACGCAGTATTTT.

The chain has TRBV4-3 and TRBJ1-1, with D tentatively TRBD1 (5 bases). The CDR3 is made up of 16 amino acids. Germline values: CDR1 LGHNA, CDR2 YSLEER. Trimming pared 5 bases from V and 1 base from J, leaving 17 bases between. In nucleotides, the CDR3 is TGCGCCAGCAGCTACTTCGGAGACAGTCCGAACACTGAAGCTTTCTTT. Translated, it gives CASSYFGDSPNTEAFF.

This clonotype has ten or more counts. This chain joins TRBV6-5 and TRBJ1-3, with D unresolved. The CDR3 consists of 15 residues. The V end was cut by 0 bases, the J end by 8 bases, with 14 bases between. Germline-derived CDR1 and CDR2 are MNHEY and SVGAGI. CDR3 DNA sequence: TGTGCCAGCAGTTACTCGAGCCCGCCCGGGGACACCATATATTTT. This translates into CASSYSSPPGDTIYF.

This clonotype has just a few counts. The CDR3 reads CASSPTGSRAQGTDTQYF. In DNA form, the CDR3 reads TGTGCCAGCTCACCGACCGGTAGCCGGGCTCAAGGGACAGATACGCAGTATTTT. The V and J genes are TRBV18 and TRBJ2-3; no clear D gene. This CDR3 has 18 amino acids. Germline CDR1 is KGHSH and CDR2 is LQKENI. The V end was cut by 3 bases, the J end by 3 bases, with 22 bases between.

Many counts were recorded for this clonotype. The chain links TRBV20-1 to TRBJ2-7; D unresolved. This CDR3 contains 11 residues. The germline V and J ends were trimmed by 3 bases and 5 bases, with 8 bases remaining between them. Germline-derived CDR1 and CDR2 are DFQATT and SNEGSKA (reference sequence). CDR3 amino acids: CSARWVDEQYF. Here the CDR3 DNA reads TGCAGTGCTAGGTGGGTGGACGAGCAGTACTTC.